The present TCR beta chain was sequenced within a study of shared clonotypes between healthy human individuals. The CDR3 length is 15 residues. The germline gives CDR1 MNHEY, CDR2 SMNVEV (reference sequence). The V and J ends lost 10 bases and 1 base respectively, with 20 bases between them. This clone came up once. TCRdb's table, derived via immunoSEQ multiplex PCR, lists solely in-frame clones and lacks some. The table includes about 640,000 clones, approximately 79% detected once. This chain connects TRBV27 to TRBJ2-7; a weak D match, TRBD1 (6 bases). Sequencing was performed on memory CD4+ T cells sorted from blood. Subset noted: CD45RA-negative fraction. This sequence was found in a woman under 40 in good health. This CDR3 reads CATLKSRGSSYEQYF. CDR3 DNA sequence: TGTGCCACCCTAAAAAGCAGGGGAAGTTCCTACGAGCAGTACTTC.